The clone carrying this T cell receptor (beta chain) was seen a handful of times. In each PCR, synthetic TCR analog templates were spiked in. Profiling relied on immunoSEQ multiplex PCR, and the TCRdb table lists in-frame clones only, not all of them. This sample has tens of thousands of clones, with approximately 79% found just once. The sample comes from a study of PD-L1 blockade in urothelial cancer. Study-level information: Bladder-origin urothelial cancer in males covered twenty-five of 29 patients.

The trim removed 3 bases at V and 2 bases at J, leaving 3 bases unmatched. The CDR3 extends over 15 amino acids. The germline CDR1 and CDR2 sequences are MGHRA and YSYEKL. This sequence was found in a man between 45 and 60 years old with urothelial cancer. This specimen was PBMCs, taken around atezolizumab (anti-PD-L1) treatment. V and J are TRBV4-1 and TRBJ2-7; 11 bases agree with TRBD1. Here the CDR3 reads CASSQGQGGTYEQYF. CDR3 DNA: TGCGCCAGCAGCCAGGGACAGGGGGGAACCTACGAGCAGTACTTC.